Listed here are 2 T cell receptor beta chains from one sample, sequenced in a study of T cells in Graves' hyperthyroidism and ophthalmopathy. Authors of the study amplified TCR beta CDR3 regions from RNA transcripts. Researchers ran a first-round RT-PCR on the TCR CDR3 using the HTBI primer set. TCRdb reprocessed the multiplex PCR reads via MiXCR and lists one record per CDR3 protein. The sample shows some 320,000 distinct CDR3 sequences, roughly 15% of them seen only once. The sample consisted of blood. The receptors originated from a woman between 40 and 55 years old with Graves' ophthalmopathy.

DNA of the CDR3: TGTGCCAGCAGCCAACCAACTAGCGGGATGTACCAAGAGACCCAGTACTTC. Protein sequence: CASSQPTSGMYQETQYF. The chain has TRBV3-1 and TRBJ2-5; TRBD2 matches at 10 bases. CDR1 is LGHDT and CDR2 is YNNKEL in the germline V gene (reference sequence). Trimming cost V 2 bases and J 0 bases; bases outside gene matches: 6. The CDR3 has 17 residues.

Concerning this clonotype itself: This may arise from a read error, as a much more abundant clone is one base away. The rearrangement uses TRBV6-9 and TRBJ1-1; maybe TRBD1 (5 bases). CDR1 is MNHGY and CDR2 is SVAAGI in the germline V gene. The CDR3 extends over 17 amino acids. Between the trimmed V and J ends, which lost 4 bases and 10 bases, there was a span of 28 bases. CDR3 in amino acids: CASSSETVPGTPSRAFF. CDR3 coding DNA: TGTGCCAGCAGTTCCGAGACCGTCCCCGGGACCCCCTCCCGAGCTTTCTTT.